This paragraph covers one T cell receptor (beta chain) sequence. This clone was counted once. Which antigen it targets is not known. Per-base qualities were not stored, and no clone one base away is much larger. The data were taken from a study of blood T cell repertoires in COVID-19 (dated by TCRdb to between 2020 and 2021). In the study overall: Samples from collaborators originated in the United States, Italy and Spain and spanned both the acute and convalescent phases of COVID-19. The material from the prospective study consisted of cDNA or gDNA derived from T cells, B-cell-depleted T cells, or PBMCs. The dataset comprised deeply sampled blood TCRbeta repertoires from subjects exposed to, actively infected with, or recovered from COVID-19. The repertoires were released in a freely available public database meant as a resource for research on the immune response to SARS-CoV-2. Samples were obtained from the ongoing ImmuneRACE study (first 160 participants) and from about 1,300 subjects provided by 6 global collaborators. The sample metadata nearly always contained a de-identified subject ID, COVID-19 status, age in years and sex. HLA class I and class II types, where available, came from metadata supplied by the sample provider rather than from assay-based typing.

Collaborating institutions collected whole blood in K2EDTA tubes following their own protocols. For TCRbeta analysis, collaborator samples were shipped as frozen whole blood, as isolated PBMCs, or as DNA extracted from either sample type. TCRbeta CDR3 regions were amplified from genomic DNA by means of the immunoSEQ Assay, a bias-controlled multiplex PCR. As for how the authors treated the data: Within the assay, amplification of reference gene primers was used to estimate how many nucleated cells each sample contained. Sequence reads were collapsed and filtered to measure the absolute abundance of every unique TCRbeta CDR3 rearrangement. For each sample, productive Simpson clonality was calculated by taking the square root of Simpson's diversity index across productive rearrangements. TCRdb mirrors the immuneACCESS table, restricted to in-frame sequences. Some clones are absent from its copies; in checked studies, under half trace to an unresolved V gene, and the reason for the others is unknown. V, J and clone size are those of that table, while D and trimming were read from the DNA. The sample contains some 150,000 clones, under 80% of them found a single time. The ten largest clones add up to around 4.4% of the sample.

According to the germline V gene, CDR1 reads SGHVS and CDR2 reads FNYEAQ. A distance of 14 bases separates the germline ends of V and J, which lose 1 base and 5 bases respectively. From its cysteine to its phenylalanine, the CDR3 spans 16 amino acids. The sequence is cut down to CDR3 DNA, 48 bases in frame from base 1. What the authors observed across the whole study: The quantity of clinical and demographic metadata differed by source and by participant and was supplied without curation.

The V and J genes are TRBV7-6 and TRBJ2-2; a confident D gene designation cannot be given. This clonotype was sampled from a man aged 60-69 years with acute or convalescent COVID-19. The material sequenced was peripheral blood. DNA sequence: TGTGCCAGCAGCTTAGACGGTCCAACTCCAACCGGGGAGCTGTTTTTT. The translation is CASSLDGPTPTGELFF. Supplemented by the reference TRBV7-6 and TRBJ2-2 proteins around the CDR3, the complete variable domain is GAGVSQSPRYKVTKRGQDVALRCDPISGHVSLYWYRQALGQGPEFLTYFNYEAQQDKSGLPNDRFSAERPEGSISTLTIQRTEQRDSAMYRCASSLDGPTPTGELFFGEGSRLTVL.